A selection of T cell receptor beta chains follows, all from one sample in a study of T cells in localized non-small cell lung cancer. Generated by immunoSEQ multiplex PCR, the TCRdb table keeps only in-frame clones and is missing some. This table holds 30,000 to 35,000 clones, 70% to 90% found once. The material sequenced was peripheral blood, taken before any cancer treatment. The source is a female donor aged 60 or older with stage I lung adenocarcinoma. The conserved cysteine and the conserved F or W are not part of the CDR3 here.

>TRBJ1-1|TRBV30
AWSVHGGDTEAF
>TRBJ1-3|TRBV7-8
ASSSPSGGGNTIY
>TRBJ1-2|TRBV5-1
ASRPGTATANGGYT
>TRBJ1-1|TRBV6-5
ASSSGTANTEAF
>TRBJ2-1|TRBV28
ASSGGISYNEQF
>TRBJ1-1|TRBV5-6
ASSSRTGRPLGTEAF
>TRBJ1-1|TRBV7-6
ASSTGQGRTEAF
>TRBJ1-1|TRBV2
ASSLAGSTEAF
>TRBJ1-2|TRBV30
AWSRGGYGYT
>TRBJ1-1|TRBV7-2
ASSLGQLNTEAF
>TRBJ2-7|TRBV7-2
ASSPAAADYEQY
>TRBJ2-7|TRBV5-1
ASSPETGSYEQY
>TRBJ2-6|TRBV19
ATRQSSGANVLT
>TRBJ2-2|TRBV19
ASSASGAYTGELF